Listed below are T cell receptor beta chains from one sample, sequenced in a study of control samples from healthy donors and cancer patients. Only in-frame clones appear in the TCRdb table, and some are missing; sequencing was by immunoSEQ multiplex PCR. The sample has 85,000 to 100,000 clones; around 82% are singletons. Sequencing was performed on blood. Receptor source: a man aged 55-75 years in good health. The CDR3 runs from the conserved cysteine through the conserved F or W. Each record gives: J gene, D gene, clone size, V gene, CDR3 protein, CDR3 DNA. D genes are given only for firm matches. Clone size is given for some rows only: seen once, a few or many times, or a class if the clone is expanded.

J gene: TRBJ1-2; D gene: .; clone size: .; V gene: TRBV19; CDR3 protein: CASTPHSSIGDIYYGYTF; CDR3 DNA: TGTGCCAGTACCCCCCATTCGAGTATTGGGGACATCTACTATGGCTACACCTTC
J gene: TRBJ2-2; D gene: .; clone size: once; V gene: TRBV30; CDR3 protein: CASTPRGRRELFF; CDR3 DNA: TGTGCCTCCACCCCCCGCGGCAGACGGGAGCTGTTTTTT
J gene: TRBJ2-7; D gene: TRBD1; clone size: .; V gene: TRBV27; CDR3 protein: CASSFGQGVYEQYF; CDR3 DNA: TGTGCCAGCAGTTTCGGACAGGGGGTCTACGAGCAGTACTTC
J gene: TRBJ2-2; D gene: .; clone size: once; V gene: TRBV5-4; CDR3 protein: CASSLFPQGGTGELFF; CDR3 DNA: TGTGCCAGCAGCCTCTTTCCGCAGGGCGGCACCGGGGAGCTGTTTTTT
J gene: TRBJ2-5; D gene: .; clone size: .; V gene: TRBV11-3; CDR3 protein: CASSPTGLGETQYF; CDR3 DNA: TGTGCCAGCAGCCCTACCGGCTTAGGGGAGACCCAGTACTTC
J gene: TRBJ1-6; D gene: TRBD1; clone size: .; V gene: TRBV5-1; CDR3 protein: CASSGGTGDNSPLHF; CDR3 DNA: TGCGCCAGCAGCGGAGGGACAGGGGATAATTCACCCCTCCACTTT
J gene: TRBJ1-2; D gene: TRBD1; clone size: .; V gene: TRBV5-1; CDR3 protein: CASSYDRDSYTF; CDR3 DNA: TGCGCCAGCAGCTACGACAGGGATAGCTACACCTTC
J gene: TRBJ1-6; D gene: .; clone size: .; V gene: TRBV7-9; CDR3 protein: CASSLSTGTRASPLHF; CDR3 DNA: TGTGCCAGCAGCTTAAGCACAGGGACTAGGGCTTCACCCCTCCACTTT
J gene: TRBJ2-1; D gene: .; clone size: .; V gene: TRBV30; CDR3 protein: CAWSVRGKYNEQFF; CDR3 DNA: TGTGCCTGGAGTGTACGGGGGAAGTACAATGAGCAGTTCTTC
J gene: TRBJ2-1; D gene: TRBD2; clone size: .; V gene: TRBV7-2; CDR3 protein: CASSSRWSTLAGVGNEQFF; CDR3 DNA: TGTGCCAGCAGCTCGCGGTGGTCCACCTTAGCGGGGGTCGGCAATGAGCAGTTCTTC
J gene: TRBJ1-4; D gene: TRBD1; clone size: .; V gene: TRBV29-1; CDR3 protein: CSVGRTGQNEKLFF; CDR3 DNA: TGCAGCGTCGGCCGGACAGGGCAAAATGAAAAACTGTTTTTT
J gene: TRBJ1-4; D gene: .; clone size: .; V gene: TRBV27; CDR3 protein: CASSRVTSGGGKLFF; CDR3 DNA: TGTGCCAGCAGTCGAGTGACGAGTGGAGGTGGAAAACTGTTTTTT
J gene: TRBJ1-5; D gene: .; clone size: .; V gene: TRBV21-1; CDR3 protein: CASSPRISPSNQPQHF; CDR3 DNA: TGTGCCAGCAGCCCCCGTATTTCCCCCAGCAATCAGCCCCAGCATTTT
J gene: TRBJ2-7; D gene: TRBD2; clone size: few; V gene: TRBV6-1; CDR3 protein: CASSEDLAGPYEQYF; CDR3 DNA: TGTGCCAGCAGTGAAGACCTAGCGGGTCCCTACGAGCAGTACTTC
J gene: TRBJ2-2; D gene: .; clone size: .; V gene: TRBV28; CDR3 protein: CASRLGPRESGTGELFF; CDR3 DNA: TGTGCCAGCAGGTTGGGTCCCAGGGAGTCGGGCACCGGGGAGCTGTTTTTT
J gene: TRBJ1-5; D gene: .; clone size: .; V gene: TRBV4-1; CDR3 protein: CASSQDVSSGQPQHF; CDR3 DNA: TGCGCCAGCAGCCAAGATGTGAGCTCGGGTCAGCCCCAGCATTTT
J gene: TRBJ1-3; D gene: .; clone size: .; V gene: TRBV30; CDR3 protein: CAWSVRKGIMAGNTIYF; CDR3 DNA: TGTGCCTGGAGTGTACGGAAGGGGATCATGGCTGGAAACACCATATATTTT
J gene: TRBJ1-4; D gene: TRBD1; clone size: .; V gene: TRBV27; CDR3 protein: CASSLTGGNGEKLFF; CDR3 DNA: TGTGCCAGCAGTTTAACAGGGGGTAACGGTGAAAAACTGTTTTTT
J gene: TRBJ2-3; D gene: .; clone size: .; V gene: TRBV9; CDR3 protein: CASRDMGSNEDTQYF; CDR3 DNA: TGTGCCAGCAGGGACATGGGTTCCAATGAGGATACGCAGTATTTT
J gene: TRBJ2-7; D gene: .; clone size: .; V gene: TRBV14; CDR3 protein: CASSQGTQGREQYF; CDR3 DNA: TGTGCCAGCAGCCAAGGTACGCAGGGAAGAGAGCAGTACTTC
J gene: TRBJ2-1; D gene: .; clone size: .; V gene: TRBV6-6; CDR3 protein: CASSYQTAAHGDEQFF; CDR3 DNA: TGTGCCAGCAGTTACCAGACAGCCGCACATGGCGATGAGCAGTTCTTC
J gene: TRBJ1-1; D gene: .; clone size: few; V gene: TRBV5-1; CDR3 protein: CASSLGENTEAFF; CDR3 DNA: TGCGCCAGCAGCTTGGGGGAGAACACTGAAGCTTTCTTT
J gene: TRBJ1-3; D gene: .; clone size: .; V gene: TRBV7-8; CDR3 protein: CASSSISEGSGNTIYF; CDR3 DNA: TGTGCCAGCAGCTCCATTTCCGAGGGTAGTGGAAACACCATATATTTT
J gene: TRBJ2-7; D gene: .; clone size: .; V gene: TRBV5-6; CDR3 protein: CASSPYSTSYEQYF; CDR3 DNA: TGTGCCAGCAGCCCTTACAGTACCTCCTACGAGCAGTACTTC
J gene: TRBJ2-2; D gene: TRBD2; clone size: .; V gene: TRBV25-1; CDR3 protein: CASSGRTNTGELFF; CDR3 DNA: TGTGCCAGCAGCGGGAGGACGAACACCGGGGAGCTGTTTTTT
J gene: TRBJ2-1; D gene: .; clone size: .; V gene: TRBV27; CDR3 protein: CASSSTGGGPGEQFF; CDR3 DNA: TGTGCCAGCAGTTCCACCGGTGGGGGGCCAGGTGAGCAGTTCTTC
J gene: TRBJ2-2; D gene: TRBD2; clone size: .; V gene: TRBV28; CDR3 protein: CASSFLTSGMEMTGELFF; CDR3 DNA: TGTGCCAGCAGTTTTTTAACTAGCGGGATGGAAATGACCGGGGAGCTGTTTTTT
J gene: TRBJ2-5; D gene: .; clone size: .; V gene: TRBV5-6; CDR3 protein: CASSLQGGTQYF; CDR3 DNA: TGTGCCAGCAGCTTGCAGGGGGGGACCCAGTACTTC
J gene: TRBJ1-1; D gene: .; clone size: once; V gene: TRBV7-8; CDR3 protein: CASSLVLGADTEAFF; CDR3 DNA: TGTGCCAGCAGCTTAGTTCTGGGTGCGGACACTGAAGCTTTCTTT
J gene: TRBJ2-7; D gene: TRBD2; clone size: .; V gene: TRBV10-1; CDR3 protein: CASSELAGNRYEQYF; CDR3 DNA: TGCGCCAGCAGTGAACTAGCGGGGAACCGCTACGAGCAGTACTTC
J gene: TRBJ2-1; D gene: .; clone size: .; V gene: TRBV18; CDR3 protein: CASSPSLAPSNEQFF; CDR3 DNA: TGTGCCAGCTCACCATCGCTAGCCCCATCGAATGAGCAGTTCTTC
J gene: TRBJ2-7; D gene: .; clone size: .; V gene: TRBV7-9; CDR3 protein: CASSSPAVRVNEQYF; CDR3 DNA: TGTGCCAGCAGCTCACCCGCTGTTCGGGTAAACGAGCAGTACTTC
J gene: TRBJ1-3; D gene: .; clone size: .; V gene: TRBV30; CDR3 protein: CACHRTTSGNTIYF; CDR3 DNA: TGTGCCTGCCACCGAACTACCTCTGGAAACACCATATATTTT
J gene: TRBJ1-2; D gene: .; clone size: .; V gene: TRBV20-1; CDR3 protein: CRARDGYTF; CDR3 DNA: TGCAGGGCGCGGGATGGCTACACCTTC
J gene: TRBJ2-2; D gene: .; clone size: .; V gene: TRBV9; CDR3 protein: CASSVVGANTGELFF; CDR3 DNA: TGTGCCAGCAGCGTAGTGGGGGCGAACACCGGGGAGCTGTTTTTT
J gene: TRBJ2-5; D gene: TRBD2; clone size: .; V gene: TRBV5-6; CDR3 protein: CASSSAPAGVETQYF; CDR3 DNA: TGTGCCAGCAGCTCTGCTCCAGCGGGAGTGGAGACCCAGTACTTC
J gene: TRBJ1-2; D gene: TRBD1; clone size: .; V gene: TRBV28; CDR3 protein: CASSEDPGTGNYGYTF; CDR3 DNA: TGTGCCAGCAGTGAAGACCCCGGGACAGGGAACTATGGCTACACCTTC
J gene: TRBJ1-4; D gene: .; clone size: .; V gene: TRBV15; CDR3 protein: CATSKRDGEKLFF; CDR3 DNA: TGTGCCACCAGCAAAAGGGACGGAGAAAAACTGTTTTTT
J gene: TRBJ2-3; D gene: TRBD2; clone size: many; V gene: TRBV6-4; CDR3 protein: CASSELAGSTDTQYF; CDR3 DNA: TGTGCCAGCAGTGAACTAGCGGGGAGCACAGATACGCAGTATTTT
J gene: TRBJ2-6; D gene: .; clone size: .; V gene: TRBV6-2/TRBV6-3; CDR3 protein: CASSYSVRGPESSGANVLTF; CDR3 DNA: TGTGCCAGCAGTTACTCGGTTAGGGGTCCCGAGAGCTCTGGGGCCAACGTCCTGACTTTC
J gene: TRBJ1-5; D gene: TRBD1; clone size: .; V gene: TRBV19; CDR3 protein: CASSKDRNQPQHF; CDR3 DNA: TGTGCCAGTAGTAAGGACAGGAACCAGCCCCAGCATTTT
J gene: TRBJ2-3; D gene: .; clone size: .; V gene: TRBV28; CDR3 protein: CASSFPGLHFGQPSTDTQYF; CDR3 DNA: TGTGCCAGCAGTTTTCCGGGCCTCCACTTCGGGCAGCCTAGCACAGATACGCAGTATTTT
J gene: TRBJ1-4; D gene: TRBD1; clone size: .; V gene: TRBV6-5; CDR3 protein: CASRETGVREKLFF; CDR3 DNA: TGTGCCAGCAGGGAGACAGGGGTCCGTGAAAAACTGTTTTTT
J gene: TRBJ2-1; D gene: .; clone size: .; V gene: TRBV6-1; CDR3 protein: CASSDGGRVNEQFF; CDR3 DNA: TGTGCCAGCAGTGACGGGGGGCGGGTCAATGAGCAGTTCTTC
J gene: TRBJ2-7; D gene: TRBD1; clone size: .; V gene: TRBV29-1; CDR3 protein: CSALRGTGRIEQYF; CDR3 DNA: TGCAGCGCACTTCGGGGGACAGGGCGAATCGAGCAGTACTTC
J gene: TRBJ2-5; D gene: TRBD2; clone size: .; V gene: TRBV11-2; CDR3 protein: CASRIGLAGIPEETQYF; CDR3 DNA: TGTGCCAGCAGAATCGGACTAGCGGGGATACCCGAAGAGACCCAGTACTTC
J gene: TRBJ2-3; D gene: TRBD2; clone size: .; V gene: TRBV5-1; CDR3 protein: CASSSWTSPDTQYF; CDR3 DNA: TGCGCCAGCAGCTCCTGGACTAGCCCCGATACGCAGTATTTT
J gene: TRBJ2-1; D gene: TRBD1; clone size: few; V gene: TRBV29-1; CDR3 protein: CSVEEQGRFFSYNEQFF; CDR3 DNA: TGCAGCGTTGAAGAACAGGGGCGATTCTTCTCCTACAATGAGCAGTTCTTC
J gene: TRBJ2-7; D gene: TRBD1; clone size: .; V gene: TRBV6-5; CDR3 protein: CASSYGDRETYEQYF; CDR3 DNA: TGTGCCAGCAGTTACGGGGACAGGGAGACCTACGAGCAGTACTTC
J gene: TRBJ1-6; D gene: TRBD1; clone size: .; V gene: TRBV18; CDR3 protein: CASSPRQGLSSPLHF; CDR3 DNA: TGTGCCAGCTCACCCCGACAGGGCCTGAGTTCACCCCTCCACTTT
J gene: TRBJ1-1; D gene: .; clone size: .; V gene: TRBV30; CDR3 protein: CAWDFWGTGNTEAFF; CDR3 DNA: TGTGCCTGGGACTTCTGGGGGACGGGGAACACTGAAGCTTTCTTT
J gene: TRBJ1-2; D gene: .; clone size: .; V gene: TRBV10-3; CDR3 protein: CAISEGGFDGYTF; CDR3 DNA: TGTGCCATCAGTGAGGGGGGATTCGATGGCTACACCTTC
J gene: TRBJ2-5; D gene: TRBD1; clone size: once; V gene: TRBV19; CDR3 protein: CASRLTGGETQYF; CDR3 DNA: TGTGCCAGTAGACTTACAGGGGGAGAGACCCAGTACTTC
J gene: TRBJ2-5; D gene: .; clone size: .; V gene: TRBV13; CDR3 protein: CASSTRQYQETQYF; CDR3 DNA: TGTGCCAGCAGCACCCGACAGTACCAAGAGACCCAGTACTTC